These T cell receptor beta chains were read from a single sample in a study of CD8+ T cells in alopecia areata. Profiled with immunoSEQ multiplex PCR; TCRdb holds only in-frame clones, not every one. This repertoire shows about 160,000 clones, less than 70% found once; its top ten account for over 0.85%. This specimen was CD4+ T cells sorted from blood, taken at week 4, from a patient treated with tofacitinib. These receptors originate from a human donor with alopecia areata. CDR3s include the opening cysteine and the closing phenylalanine or tryptophan. The D gene is left open where the match is weak. Size values are once, few and many counts, or a class for expanded clones, and some rows have none.

j_call d_call clone_size v_call cdr3_aa cdr3_nt
TRBJ1-2 TRBD1 . TRBV30 CAWSTTGGWGYTF TGTGCCTGGAGTACGACAGGGGGCTGGGGCTACACCTTC
TRBJ2-2 TRBD2 . TRBV10-3 CAIRAGGTGTGELFF TGTGCCATCAGAGCGGGGGGGACTGGCACCGGGGAGCTGTTTTTT
TRBJ2-7 . . TRBV30 CAWSVQVDSRQYF TGTGCCTGGAGTGTACAGGTTGACTCGCGGCAGTACTTC
TRBJ2-7 TRBD1 . TRBV5-1 CASRAGGSIPHEQYF TGCGCCAGCAGGGCAGGGGGCAGTATCCCCCACGAGCAGTACTTC
TRBJ1-6 TRBD1 . TRBV5-1 CASSSGQGNSPLHF TGCGCCAGCAGCTCCGGACAGGGGAATTCACCCCTCCACTTT
TRBJ1-1 . . TRBV27 CASSSLNGQTAFF TGTGCCAGCAGTTCATTAAATGGGCAGACCGCTTTCTTT
TRBJ1-4 . few TRBV15 CATSRDRGGEKLFF TGTGCCACCAGCAGAGACAGGGGAGGCGAAAAACTGTTTTTT
TRBJ2-7 . . TRBV2 CASSGPGYEQYF TGTGCCAGCAGTGGGCCGGGGTACGAGCAGTACTTC
TRBJ2-3 . . TRBV5-4 CASSLSSPGSDTQYF TGTGCCAGCAGCTTGAGCTCCCCGGGGTCAGATACGCAGTATTTT
TRBJ1-5 . . TRBV5-4 CASSLEGSNQPQHF TGTGCCAGCAGCTTGGAAGGGAGCAATCAGCCCCAGCATTTT
TRBJ2-1 . few TRBV29-1 CSVEGLNNEQFF TGCAGCGTTGAGGGACTTAACAATGAGCAGTTCTTC
TRBJ2-1 . few TRBV29-1 CSAGGWNNEQFF TGCAGCGCCGGGGGCTGGAACAATGAGCAGTTCTTC
TRBJ1-1 . . TRBV29-1 CSVARSTGENTEAFF TGCAGCGTTGCGCGATCCACTGGGGAGAACACTGAAGCTTTCTTT
TRBJ1-2 . once TRBV6-5 CASSYSATDNYGYTF TGTGCCAGCAGTTACTCGGCAACTGATAACTATGGCTACACCTTC